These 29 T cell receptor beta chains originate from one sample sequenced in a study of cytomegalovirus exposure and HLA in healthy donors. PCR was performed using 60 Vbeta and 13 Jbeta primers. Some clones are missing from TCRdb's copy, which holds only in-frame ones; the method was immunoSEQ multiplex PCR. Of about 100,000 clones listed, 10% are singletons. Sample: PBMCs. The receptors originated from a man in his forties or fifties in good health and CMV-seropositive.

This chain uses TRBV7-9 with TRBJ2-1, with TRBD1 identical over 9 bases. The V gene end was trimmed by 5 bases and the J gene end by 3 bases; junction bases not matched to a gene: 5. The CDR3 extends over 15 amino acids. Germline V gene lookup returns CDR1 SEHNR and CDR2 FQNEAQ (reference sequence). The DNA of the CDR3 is TGTGCCAGCAGCCGGGACAGGGCGCTCTACAATGAGCAGTTCTTC. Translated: CASSRDRALYNEQFF.

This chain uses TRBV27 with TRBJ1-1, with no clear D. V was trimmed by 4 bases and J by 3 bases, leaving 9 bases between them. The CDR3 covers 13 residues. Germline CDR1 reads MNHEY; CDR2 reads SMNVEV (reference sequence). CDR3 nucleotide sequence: TGTGCCAGCAGTTCAACTGCGGACACTGAAGCTTTCTTT. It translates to CASSSTADTEAFF.

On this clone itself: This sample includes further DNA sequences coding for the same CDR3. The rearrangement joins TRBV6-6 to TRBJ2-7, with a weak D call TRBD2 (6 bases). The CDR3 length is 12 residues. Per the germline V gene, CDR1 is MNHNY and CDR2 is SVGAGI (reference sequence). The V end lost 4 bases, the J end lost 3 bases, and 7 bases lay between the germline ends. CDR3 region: CASSSTSYEQYF. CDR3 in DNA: TGTGCCAGCAGTTCGACTAGCTACGAGCAGTACTTC.

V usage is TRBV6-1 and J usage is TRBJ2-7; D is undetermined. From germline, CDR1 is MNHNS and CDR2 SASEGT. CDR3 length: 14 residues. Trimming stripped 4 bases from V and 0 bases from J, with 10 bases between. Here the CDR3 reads CASSGLRNSYEQYF. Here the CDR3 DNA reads TGTGCCAGCAGTGGCCTAAGAAACTCCTACGAGCAGTACTTC.

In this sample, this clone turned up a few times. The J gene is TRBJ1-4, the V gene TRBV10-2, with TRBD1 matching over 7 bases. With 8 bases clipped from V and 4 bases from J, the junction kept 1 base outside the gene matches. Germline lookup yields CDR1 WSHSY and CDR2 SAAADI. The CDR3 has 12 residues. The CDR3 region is CASGTVNEKLFF. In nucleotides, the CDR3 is TGCGCCAGCGGGACAGTTAATGAAAAACTGTTTTTT.

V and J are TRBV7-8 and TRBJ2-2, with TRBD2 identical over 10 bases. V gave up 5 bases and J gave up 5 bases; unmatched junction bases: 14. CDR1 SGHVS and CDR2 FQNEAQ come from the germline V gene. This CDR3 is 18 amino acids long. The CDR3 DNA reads TGTGCCAGCAGCCCTAGCGGGGGAGACCCGGGAATGACCGGGGAGCTGTTTTTT. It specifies CASSPSGGDPGMTGELFF.

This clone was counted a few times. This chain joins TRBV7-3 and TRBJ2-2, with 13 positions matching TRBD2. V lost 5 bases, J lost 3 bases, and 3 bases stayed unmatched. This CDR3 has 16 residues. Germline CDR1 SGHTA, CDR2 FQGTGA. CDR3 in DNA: TGTGCCAGCAGCCAAGGACTAGCGGGAGACACCGGGGAGCTGTTTTTT. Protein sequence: CASSQGLAGDTGELFF.

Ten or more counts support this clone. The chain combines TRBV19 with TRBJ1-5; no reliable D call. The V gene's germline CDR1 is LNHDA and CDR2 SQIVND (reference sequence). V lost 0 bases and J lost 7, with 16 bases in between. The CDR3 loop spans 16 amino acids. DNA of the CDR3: TGTGCCAGTAGTATAGAGGGCAGATCACCCCCCCAGCCCCAGCATTTT. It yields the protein CASSIEGRSPPQPQHF.

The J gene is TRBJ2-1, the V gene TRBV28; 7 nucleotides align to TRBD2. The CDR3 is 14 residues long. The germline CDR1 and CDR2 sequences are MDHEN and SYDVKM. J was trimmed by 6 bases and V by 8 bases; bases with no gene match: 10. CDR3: CASSSSGGANEQFF. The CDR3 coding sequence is TGTGCCAGCTCCTCTAGCGGAGGCGCCAATGAGCAGTTCTTC.

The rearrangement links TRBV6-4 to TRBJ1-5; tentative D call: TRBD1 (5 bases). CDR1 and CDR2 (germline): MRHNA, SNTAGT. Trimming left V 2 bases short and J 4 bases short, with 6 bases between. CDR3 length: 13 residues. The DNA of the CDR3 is TGTGCCAGCAGTGACAAGGGGAATCAGCCCCAGCATTTT. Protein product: CASSDKGNQPQHF.

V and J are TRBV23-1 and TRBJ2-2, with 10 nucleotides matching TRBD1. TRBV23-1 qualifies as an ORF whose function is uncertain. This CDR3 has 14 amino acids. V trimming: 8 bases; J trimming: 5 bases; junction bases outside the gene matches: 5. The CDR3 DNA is TGCGCCAGCGGGCGGGACAGGGGTACCGGGGAGCTGTTTTTT. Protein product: CASGRDRGTGELFF.

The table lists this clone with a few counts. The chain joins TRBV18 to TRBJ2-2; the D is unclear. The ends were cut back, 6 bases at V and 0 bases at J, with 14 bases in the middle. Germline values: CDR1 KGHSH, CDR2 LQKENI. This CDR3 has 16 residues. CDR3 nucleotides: TGTGCCAGCTCGCAGGCGACATCCGCGAACACCGGGGAGCTGTTTTTT. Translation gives CASSQATSANTGELFF.

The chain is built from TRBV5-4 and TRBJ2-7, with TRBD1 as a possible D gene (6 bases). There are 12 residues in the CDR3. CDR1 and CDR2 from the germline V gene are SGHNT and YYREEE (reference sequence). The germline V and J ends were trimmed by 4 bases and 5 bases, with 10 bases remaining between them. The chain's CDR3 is CASSARDNEQYF. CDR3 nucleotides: TGTGCCAGCAGCGCCCGGGACAACGAGCAGTACTTC.

CDR3 residues: CASSYSLAKNIQYF. CDR3 DNA: TGTGCCAGCAGTTATTCTCTTGCCAAAAACATTCAGTACTTC. This rearrangement joins TRBV28 to TRBJ2-4; no firm D call. V lost 4 bases to trimming and J lost 1 base, with 8 bases between them. Looked up from germline, CDR1 is MDHEN and CDR2 is SYDVKM. This CDR3 spans 14 amino acids.

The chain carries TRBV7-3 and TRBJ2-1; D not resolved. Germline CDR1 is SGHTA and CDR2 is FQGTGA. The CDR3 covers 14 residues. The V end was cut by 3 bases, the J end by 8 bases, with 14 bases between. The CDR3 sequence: CASSFTGLMDEQFF. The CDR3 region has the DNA TGTGCCAGCAGCTTTACCGGGTTGATGGATGAGCAGTTCTTC.

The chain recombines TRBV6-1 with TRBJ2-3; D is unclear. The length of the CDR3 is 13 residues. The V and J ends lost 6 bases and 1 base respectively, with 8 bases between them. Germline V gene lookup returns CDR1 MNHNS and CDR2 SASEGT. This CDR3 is CASSRGRTDTQYF. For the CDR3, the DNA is TGTGCCAGCAGCAGAGGCCGCACAGATACGCAGTATTTT.

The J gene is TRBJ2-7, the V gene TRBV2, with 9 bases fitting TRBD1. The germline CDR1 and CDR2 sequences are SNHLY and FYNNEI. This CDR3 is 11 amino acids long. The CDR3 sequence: CVVQGAYEQYF. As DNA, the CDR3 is TGTGTGGTACAGGGGGCGTATGAGCAGTACTTC.

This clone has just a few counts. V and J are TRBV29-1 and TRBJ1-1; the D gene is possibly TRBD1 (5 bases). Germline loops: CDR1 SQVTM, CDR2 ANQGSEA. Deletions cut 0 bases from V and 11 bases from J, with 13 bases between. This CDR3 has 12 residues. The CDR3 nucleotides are TGCAGCGTTGAAGAGTGGGGGACTGGCGCTTTCTTT. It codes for CSVEEWGTGAFF.

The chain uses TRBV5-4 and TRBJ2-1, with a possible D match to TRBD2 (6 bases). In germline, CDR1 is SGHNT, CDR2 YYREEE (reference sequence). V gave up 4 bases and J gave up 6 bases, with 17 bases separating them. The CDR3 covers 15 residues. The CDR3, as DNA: TGTGCCAGCAGCGGAGGGAAAGCGGTCCGCAATGAGCAGTTCTTC. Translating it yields CASSGGKAVRNEQFF.

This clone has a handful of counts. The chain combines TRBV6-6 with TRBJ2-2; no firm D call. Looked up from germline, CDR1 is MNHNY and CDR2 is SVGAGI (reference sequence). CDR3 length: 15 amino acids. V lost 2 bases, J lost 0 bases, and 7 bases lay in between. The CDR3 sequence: CASSYTAANTGELFF. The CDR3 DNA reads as TGTGCCAGCAGTTACACAGCCGCGAACACCGGGGAGCTGTTTTTT.

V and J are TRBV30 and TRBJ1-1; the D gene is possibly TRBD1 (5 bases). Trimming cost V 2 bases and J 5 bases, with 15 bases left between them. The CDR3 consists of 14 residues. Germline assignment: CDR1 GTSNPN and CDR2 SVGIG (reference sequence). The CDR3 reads CAWSPGAGRTEAFF. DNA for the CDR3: TGTGCCTGGAGTCCCGGGGCGGGGAGGACTGAAGCTTTCTTT.

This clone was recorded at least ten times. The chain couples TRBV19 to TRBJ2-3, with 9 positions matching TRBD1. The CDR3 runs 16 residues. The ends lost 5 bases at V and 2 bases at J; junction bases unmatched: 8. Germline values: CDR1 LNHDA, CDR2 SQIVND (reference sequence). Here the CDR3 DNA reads TGTGCCAGTAGTGCGTTGGACAGGGGCAACACAGATACGCAGTATTTT. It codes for CASSALDRGNTDTQYF.

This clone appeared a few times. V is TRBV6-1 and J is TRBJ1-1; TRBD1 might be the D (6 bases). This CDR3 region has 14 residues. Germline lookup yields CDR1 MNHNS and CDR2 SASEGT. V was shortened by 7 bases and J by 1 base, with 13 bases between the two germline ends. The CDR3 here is CASIVGTRNTEAFF. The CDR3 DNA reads TGTGCCAGCATCGTGGGGACACGGAACACTGAAGCTTTCTTT.

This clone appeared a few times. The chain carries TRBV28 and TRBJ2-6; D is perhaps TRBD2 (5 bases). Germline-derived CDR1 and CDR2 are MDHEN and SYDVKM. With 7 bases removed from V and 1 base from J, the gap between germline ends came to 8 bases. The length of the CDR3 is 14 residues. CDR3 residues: CASTGGSGANVLTF. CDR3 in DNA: TGTGCCAGCACTGGAGGTTCTGGGGCCAACGTCCTGACTTTC.

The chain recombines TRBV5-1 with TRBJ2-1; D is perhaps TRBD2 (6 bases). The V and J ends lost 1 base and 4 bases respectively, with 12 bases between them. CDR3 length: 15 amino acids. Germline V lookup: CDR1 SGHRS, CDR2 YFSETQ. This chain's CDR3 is CASSLWGEAYNEQFF. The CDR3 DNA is TGCGCCAGCAGCTTGTGGGGGGAAGCGTACAATGAGCAGTTCTTC.

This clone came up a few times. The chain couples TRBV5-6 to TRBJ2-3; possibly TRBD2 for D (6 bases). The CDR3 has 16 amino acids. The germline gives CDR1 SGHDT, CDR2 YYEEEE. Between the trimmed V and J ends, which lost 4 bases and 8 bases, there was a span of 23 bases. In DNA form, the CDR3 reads TGTGCCAGCAGCGTTGCCGCGGGACTTCTAATCGGTACGCAGTATTTT. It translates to CASSVAAGLLIGTQYF.

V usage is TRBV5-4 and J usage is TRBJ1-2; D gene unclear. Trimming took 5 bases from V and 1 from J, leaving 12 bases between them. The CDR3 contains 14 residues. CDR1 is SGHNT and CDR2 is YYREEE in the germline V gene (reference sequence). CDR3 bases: TGTGCCAGCAGGAACGTCTTAGTTAACTATGGCTACACCTTC. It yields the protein CASRNVLVNYGYTF.

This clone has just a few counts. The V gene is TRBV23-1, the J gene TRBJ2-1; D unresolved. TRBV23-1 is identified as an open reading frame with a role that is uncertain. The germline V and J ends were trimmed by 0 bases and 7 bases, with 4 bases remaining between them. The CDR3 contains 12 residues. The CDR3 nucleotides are TGCGCCAGCAGTCAATCCGGTAATGAGCAGTTCTTC. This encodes CASSQSGNEQFF.

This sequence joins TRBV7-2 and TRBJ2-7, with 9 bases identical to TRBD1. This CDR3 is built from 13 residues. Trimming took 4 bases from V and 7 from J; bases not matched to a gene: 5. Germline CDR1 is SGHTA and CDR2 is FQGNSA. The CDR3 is CASSSNRGQEQYF. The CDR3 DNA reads TGTGCCAGCAGCTCGAACAGGGGGCAAGAGCAGTACTTC.